Listed here are 23 T cell receptor beta chains from one sample, sequenced in a study of cytomegalovirus exposure and HLA in healthy donors. PCR was performed using 60 Vbeta and 13 Jbeta primers. Assay used: immunoSEQ multiplex PCR; TCRdb lists only in-frame clones, some missing. This table has over 65,000 clones, roughly 80% appearing once. Sequences were obtained from PBMCs. The receptors derive from a woman aged 25 to 39 in good health and CMV-seronegative.

The V and J genes are TRBV6-5 and TRBJ2-7; 7 nucleotides match TRBD2. The germline gives CDR1 MNHEY, CDR2 SVGAGI. V gave up 4 bases and J gave up 7 bases; unmatched junction bases: 16. The CDR3 loop spans 16 amino acids. CDR3 region: CASSSILADLGEEQYF. The DNA for the CDR3 is TGTGCCAGCAGTTCAATCCTAGCGGACCTAGGGGAAGAGCAGTACTTC.

This clone showed up just a few times. The rearrangement uses TRBV11-2 and TRBJ2-2; D is uncertain. CDR3 size: 14 residues. Trimming cost V 4 bases and J 9 bases, with 15 bases left between them. Germline V gives CDR1 SGHAT, CDR2 FQNNGV. CDR3: CASSSRLDSRELFF. Written as DNA, the CDR3 is TGTGCCAGCAGCTCCCGACTGGATTCAAGGGAGCTGTTTTTT.

The chain joins TRBV5-1 to TRBJ2-6; possibly TRBD1 for D (5 bases). CDR1 SGHRS and CDR2 YFSETQ come from the germline V gene. V was shortened by 0 bases and J by 1 base, with 5 bases between the two germline ends. The CDR3 is 15 amino acids. CDR3 sequence: CASSLGQSGANVLTF. Here the CDR3 DNA reads TGCGCCAGCAGCTTGGGACAGTCTGGGGCCAACGTCCTGACTTTC.

Only a few counts were recorded for this clone. The germline gene is not matched at one end of the junction; a read error may be the cause. V gene TRBV7-7 combines with J gene TRBJ1-6; perhaps TRBD1 as D (5 bases). Germline values: CDR1 SSHAT, CDR2 FNYEAQ (reference sequence). The CDR3 is 14 amino acids. The CDR3 loop is CASSLEGSNSPLHF. The CDR3 bases are TGTGCTAGCAGCTTAGAGGGGTCGAACTCACCCCTCCACTTT.

The gene calls are TRBV6-5 and TRBJ2-3, with 7 bases matching TRBD1. Germline CDR1 and CDR2: MNHEY and SVGAGI. This CDR3 is 15 amino acids long. The trim removed 0 bases at V and 4 bases at J, leaving 4 bases unmatched. Here the CDR3 reads CASSYSTGQADTQYF. The DNA for the CDR3 is TGTGCCAGCAGTTACTCGACAGGGCAGGCAGATACGCAGTATTTT.

This chain joins TRBV7-9 and TRBJ1-4; 8 positions agree with TRBD1. The germline V gene has CDR1 SEHNR and CDR2 FQNEAQ (reference sequence). The CDR3 runs 15 residues. With 3 bases clipped from V and 6 bases from J, the junction kept 6 bases outside the gene matches. The CDR3 region has the DNA TGTGCCAGCAGCTTGGGACAGGCTGTGGATGAAAAACTGTTTTTT. This encodes CASSLGQAVDEKLFF.

In its sample, this clone was seen a few times. The chain links TRBV28 to TRBJ1-1; D perhaps matches TRBD1 (6 bases). Germline lookup yields CDR1 MDHEN and CDR2 SYDVKM. The CDR3 is 15 residues long. The germline V and J ends were trimmed by 3 bases and 4 bases, with 15 bases remaining between them. The CDR3, as DNA: TGTGCCAGCAGTTTGATGGTCTCAGGGGTCACTGAAGCTTTCTTT. Amino acids: CASSLMVSGVTEAFF.

V and J are TRBV27 and TRBJ1-6, with a weak D call TRBD1 (6 bases). This CDR3 comprises 14 residues. Germline values: CDR1 MNHEY, CDR2 SMNVEV (reference sequence). V was shortened by 6 bases and J by 10 bases, with 16 bases between the two germline ends. CDR3 protein: CASSTTGIDSPLHF. The DNA of the CDR3 is TGTGCCAGCAGCACAACAGGGATTGACTCACCCCTCCACTTT.

J is TRBJ2-1 and V is TRBV29-1; 9 nucleotides agree with TRBD1. Trimming removed 4 bases from V and 4 bases from J; junction bases left unmatched: 11. Germline CDR1 is SQVTM and CDR2 is ANQGSEA. The CDR3 runs to 16 residues. CDR3 bases: TGCAGCGTTGGAGGTAAAAGGGACAGGGTTTACAATGAGCAGTTCTTC. Translated: CSVGGKRDRVYNEQFF.

The chain is built from TRBV5-1 and TRBJ2-2; D possibly corresponds to TRBD1 (5 bases). CDR3 length: 15 amino acids. Trimming took 6 bases from V and 2 from J, leaving 14 bases between them. The germline gives CDR1 SGHRS, CDR2 YFSETQ. The CDR3 here is CASTRSQGNTGELFF. CDR3 sequence (DNA): TGCGCCAGCACTCGGAGCCAGGGTAACACCGGGGAGCTGTTTTTT. The entire variable domain, with the rest obtained from reference TRBV5-1 and TRBJ2-2, is as follows: KAGVTQTPRYLIKTRGQQVTLSCSPISGHRSVSWYQQTPGQGLQFLFEYFSETQRNKGNFPGRFSGRQFSNSRSEMNVSTLELGDSALYLCASTRSQGNTGELFFGEGSRLTVL.

This sequence joins TRBV7-2 and TRBJ2-2; D perhaps matches TRBD2 (7 bases). This CDR3 comprises 17 residues. Between the trimmed V and J ends, which lost 1 base and 4 bases, there was a span of 16 bases. Germline lookup yields CDR1 SGHTA and CDR2 FQGNSA. In DNA form, the CDR3 reads TGTGCCAGCAGCTTAGGGATCCGGGGAGGGGGCACCGGGGAGCTGTTTTTT. It specifies CASSLGIRGGGTGELFF.

J is TRBJ1-1 and V is TRBV6-6, with TRBD1 identical over 7 bases. V lost 7 bases to trimming and J lost 1 base; unmatched junction nucleotides: 6. In germline, CDR1 is MNHNY, CDR2 SVGAGI (reference sequence). The CDR3 runs to 14 residues. The CDR3 nucleotides read TGTGCCAGCAATCCGACAGGGAGGAACACTGAAGCTTTCTTT. Residues: CASNPTGRNTEAFF.

The CDR3 spells CASSLLRGNTEAFF. The CDR3 region has the DNA TGTGCCAGCAGTCTTCTTAGGGGGAACACTGAAGCTTTCTTT. The genes are TRBV28 and TRBJ1-1; D is possibly TRBD1 (5 bases). The germline V gene encodes CDR1 MDHEN and CDR2 SYDVKM. The V and J ends lost 5 bases and 1 base respectively, with 11 bases between them. The CDR3 length is 14 residues.

This clone was observed a handful of times. The genes are TRBV5-1 and TRBJ2-2; TRBD2 agrees at 10 bases. Trimming cost V 2 bases and J 2 bases; bases outside gene matches: 3. CDR3 length: 16 residues. CDR1 SGHRS and CDR2 YFSETQ come from the germline V gene. The CDR3 nucleotides read TGCGCCAGCAGCTTCCCTAGCGGGGGTAACACCGGGGAGCTGTTTTTT. It codes for CASSFPSGGNTGELFF.

This chain connects TRBV5-1 to TRBJ1-1; D might be TRBD1 (6 bases). V was clipped by 3 bases and J by 6 bases, with 18 bases between them. The CDR3 runs 15 residues. Looked up from germline, CDR1 is SGHRS and CDR2 is YFSETQ. CDR3 nucleotide sequence: TGCGCCAGCAGCTCCCAGGGGCATATAGGGGCTGAAGCTTTCTTT. Encoded protein: CASSSQGHIGAEAFF.

This chain joins TRBV2 and TRBJ1-6; TRBD1 matches at 8 bases. This CDR3 comprises 13 residues. The J segment lost 8 bases and the V segment lost 10 bases, leaving 7 bases of the junction unmatched. Germline assignment: CDR1 SNHLY and CDR2 FYNNEI. DNA for the CDR3: TGTGCCACCACTCAGACAGGGGATTCACCCCTCCACTTT. Translation: CATTQTGDSPLHF.

The chain combines TRBV25-1 with TRBJ1-6; D is undetermined. This CDR3 is 14 amino acids long. Trimming removed 2 bases from V and 5 bases from J, with 7 bases in between. Germline values: CDR1 MGHDK, CDR2 SYGVNS. CDR3 sequence reads: CASSEGHDNSPLHF. Written as DNA, the CDR3 is TGTGCCAGCAGTGAAGGGCATGATAATTCACCCCTCCACTTT.

The chain uses TRBV11-2 and TRBJ1-2; tentatively, D is TRBD1 (6 bases). CDR1 is SGHAT, CDR2 FQNNGV, per germline. This CDR3 is 15 amino acids long. Between the trimmed V and J ends, which lost 4 bases and 6 bases, there was a span of 18 bases. CDR3: CASSSLTGRKNGYTF. CDR3 sequence (DNA): TGTGCCAGCAGCTCCCTAACAGGGCGGAAGAATGGCTACACCTTC.

DNA of the CDR3: TGTGCCAGTACCTTCAATTGGTTGGACAGGGACACCGGGGAGCTGTTTTTT. Translated, it gives CASTFNWLDRDTGELFF. The chain joins TRBV19 to TRBJ2-2, with TRBD1 matching over 8 bases. Losses at the gene ends were 7 bases for V and 3 bases for J; bases not matched to a gene: 13. Germline CDR1 LNHDA, CDR2 SQIVND (reference sequence). This CDR3 has 17 amino acids.

The sample holds a few counts of this clone. The chain is built from TRBV11-2 and TRBJ2-7; D call uncertain. The CDR3 length is 15 residues. Deletions cut 5 bases from V and 4 bases from J, with 18 bases between. CDR1 SGHAT and CDR2 FQNNGV come from the germline V gene. The DNA for the CDR3 is TGTGCCAGCAGCCCACCCTGGGCGATCCTTTACGAGCAGTACTTC. This sequence encodes CASSPPWAILYEQYF.

The chain has TRBV6-1 and TRBJ2-7; 7 nucleotides line up with TRBD2. The germline V gene has CDR1 MNHNS and CDR2 SASEGT. The CDR3 runs 17 residues. V shed 2 bases and J 1 base; nucleotides not matched to a gene: 11. The CDR3 DNA reads as TGTGCCAGCAGTGAATCGGGTAGCGGGTTTCGGTCCTACGAGCAGTACTTC. Its protein product is CASSESGSGFRSYEQYF.

V and J are TRBV2 and TRBJ1-5, with 7 bases that match TRBD1. The CDR3 runs 14 residues. CDR1 and CDR2 from the germline V gene are SNHLY and FYNNEI. V lost 6 bases to trimming and J lost 3 bases; unmatched junction nucleotides: 5. CDR3 DNA: TGTGCCAGCAGGGGGGACAGCACCAATCAGCCCCAGCATTTT. It translates to CASRGDSTNQPQHF.

This sequence joins TRBV7-8 and TRBJ1-1, with 8 bases lining up with TRBD1. J was trimmed by 2 bases and V by 5 bases; bases with no gene match: 7. This CDR3 spans 15 amino acids. The germline V gene has CDR1 SGHVS and CDR2 FQNEAQ. Written as DNA, the CDR3 is TGTGCCAGCAGCCCCGGGGGACAGGCAAACACTGAAGCTTTCTTT. It codes for CASSPGGQANTEAFF.